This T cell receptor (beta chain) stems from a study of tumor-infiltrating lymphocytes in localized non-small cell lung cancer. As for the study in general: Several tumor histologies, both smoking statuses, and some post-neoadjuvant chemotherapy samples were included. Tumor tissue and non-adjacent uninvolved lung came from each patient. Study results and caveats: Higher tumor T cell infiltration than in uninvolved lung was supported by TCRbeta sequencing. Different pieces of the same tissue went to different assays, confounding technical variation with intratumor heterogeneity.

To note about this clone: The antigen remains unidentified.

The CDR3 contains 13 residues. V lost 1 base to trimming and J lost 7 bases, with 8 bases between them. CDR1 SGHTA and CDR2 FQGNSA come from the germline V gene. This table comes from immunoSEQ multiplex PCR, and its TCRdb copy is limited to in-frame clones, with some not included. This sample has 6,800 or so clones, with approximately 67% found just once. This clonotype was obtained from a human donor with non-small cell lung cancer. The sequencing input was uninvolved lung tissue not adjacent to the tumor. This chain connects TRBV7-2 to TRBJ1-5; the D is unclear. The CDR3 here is CASSLDKAQPQHF. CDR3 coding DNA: TGTGCCAGCAGCTTAGACAAAGCCCAGCCCCAGCATTTT.